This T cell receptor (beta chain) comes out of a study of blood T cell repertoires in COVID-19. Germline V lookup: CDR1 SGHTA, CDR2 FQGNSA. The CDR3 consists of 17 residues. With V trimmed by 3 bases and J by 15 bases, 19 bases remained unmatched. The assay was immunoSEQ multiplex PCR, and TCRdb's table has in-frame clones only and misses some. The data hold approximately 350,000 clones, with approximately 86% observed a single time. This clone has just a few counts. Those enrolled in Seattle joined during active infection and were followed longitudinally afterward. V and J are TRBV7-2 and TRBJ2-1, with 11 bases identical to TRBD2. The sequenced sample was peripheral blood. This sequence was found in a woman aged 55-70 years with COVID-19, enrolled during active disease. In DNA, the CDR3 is TGTGCCAGCAGCTTTCGCGGTAGCGGGGGGGCCTTCTCTCGCGGGTTCTTC. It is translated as CASSFRGSGGAFSRGFF.